The present entry profiles one T cell receptor (beta chain) with its context. What it binds is unknown. The data derive from a study of T cell responses to AZD1222 COVID-19 vaccine. The wider study: Both about-4-week and about-12-week second-dose recipients were combined. Study conclusions and caveats: Dominant CD4 TCR responses targeted spike regions 160-218 and 743-854. Nearly half of unique spike-specific TCRs reportedly avoided B.1.351 and B.1.1.7 mutated regions.

The V and J ends lost 4 bases and 3 bases respectively, with 7 bases between them. This CDR3 comprises 13 residues. The germline CDR1 and CDR2 sequences are MDHEN and SYDVKM. Data came from immunoSEQ multiplex PCR; TCRdb stores just in-frame clones and leaves some out. The table shows about 93,000 clones, with 70% to 90% occurring only once. This TCR came from an adult in good health. J is TRBJ1-5 and V is TRBV28; a possible D gene is TRBD1 (5 bases). Source: peripheral blood, taken on day 0 of AZD1222 vaccination. CDR3: CASSSGHNQPQHF. The CDR3 DNA sequence: TGTGCCAGCAGTTCGGGGCACAATCAGCCCCAGCATTTT.